This T cell receptor (beta chain) originates from a study of T cell clonality in common variable immunodeficiency. Ten or more counts support this clone. Its target is unknown. The read ends 3 residues early relative to the CDR3; the germline J gene fills the gap. Control and CVID samples contributed equal amounts of genomic DNA. The assay was immunoSEQ multiplex PCR, and TCRdb's table has in-frame clones only and misses some. There are about 41,000 clones in the sample, none observed a single time. Study results and limitations: Common variable immunodeficiency TCR beta sequences reportedly had fewer deletions and N-nucleotide insertions. Patient heterogeneity in the CVID cohort limited correlations between repertoire features and clinical complications.

J gave up 7 bases and V 2 bases, and 5 bases lay outside the gene matches. The V gene's germline CDR1 is SGHTA and CDR2 FQGNSA. The length of the CDR3 is 14 residues. The clonotype comes from a person between 18 and 70 years old in good health. V and J are TRBV7-2 and TRBJ1-5; 7 bases are a match to TRBD1. The sample taken for sequencing was peripheral blood mononuclear cells. CDR3 loop: CASSLRGGGQPQHF. The DNA read from the CDR3 is TGTGCCAGCAGCTTAAGAGGGGGCGGGCAGCCC. The variable domain in full, with the rest retrieved from reference TRBV7-2 and TRBJ1-5, is GAGVSQSPSNKVTEKGKDVELRCDPISGHTALYWYRQSLGQGLEFLIYFQGNSAPDKSGLPSDRFSAERTGGSVSTLTIQRTQQEDSAVYLCASSLRGGGQPQHFGDGTRLSIL.